This passage covers 7 T cell receptor beta chains from one sample sequenced in a study of response to subunit inactivated influenza vaccine. TCRdb re-called the RT-PCR reads with MiXCR, one entry per CDR3 protein. This table holds roughly 460,000 distinct CDR3 sequences, approximately 11% found once. This specimen was PBMCs from blood, taken about 40 days after vaccination. The source is a man between 50 and 59 years old who received an inactivated influenza vaccine.

In this sample, this clonotype turned up a few times. The chain recombines TRBV20-1 with TRBJ2-7, with D tentatively TRBD2 (6 bases). The CDR3 runs to 14 residues. The germline V gene encodes CDR1 DFQATT and CDR2 SNEGSKA (reference sequence). V was cut by 5 bases and J by 6 bases, with 20 bases left in between. The CDR3 sequence is CSASDRRVGGEQYF. The CDR3 region has the DNA TGCAGTGCTTCGGATCGGAGGGTAGGTGGCGAGCAGTACTTC.

This clonotype was seen a few times. The V call is TRBV28, the J call TRBJ2-7, with TRBD2 as a possible D gene (6 bases). CDR3 length equals 13 residues. The germline gives CDR1 MDHEN, CDR2 SYDVKM. V lost 6 bases and J lost 1, with 10 bases in between. CDR3 nucleotides: TGTGCCAGCAGACCAGGGACTTCCTACGAGCAGTACTTC. Its protein product is CASRPGTSYEQYF. Combining the CDR3 with reference TRBV28 and TRBJ2-7 gives the whole variable domain DVKVTQSSRYLVKRTGEKVFLECVQDMDHENMFWYRQDPGLGLRLIYFSYDVKMKEKGDIPEGYSVSREKKERFSLILESASTNQTSMYLCASRPGTSYEQYFGPGTRLTVT.

The chain couples TRBV4-1 to TRBJ2-2; 7 nucleotides match TRBD2. The V and J ends lost 3 bases and 0 bases, in that order; junction bases with no gene match: 7. CDR3 length: 17 amino acids. The germline gives CDR1 MGHRA, CDR2 YSYEKL. DNA for the CDR3: TGCGCCAGCAGCCACGCTAGGACTAGAACGAACACCGGGGAGCTGTTTTTT. This sequence encodes CASSHARTRTNTGELFF.

CDR3 coding DNA: TGTGCCAGCAGCCAAGTGTCAGGGGGCGAGCAGTACTTC. Translating it yields CASSQVSGGEQYF. This chain joins TRBV3-1 and TRBJ2-7; 7 nucleotides match TRBD1. The CDR3 sequence is 13 residues long. Germline V gives CDR1 LGHDT, CDR2 YNNKEL (reference sequence). V was clipped by 1 base and J by 6 bases; unmatched bases: 3.

The chain has TRBV2 and TRBJ2-5; D possibly uses TRBD1 or TRBD2 (5 bases each). The germline V gene encodes CDR1 SNHLY and CDR2 FYNNEI. The V gene lost 7 bases and the J gene lost 7 bases, with 16 bases spanning the gap. The CDR3 length is 13 residues. In DNA form, the CDR3 reads TGTGCCAGCACTATTAGTAGGGACGGGACCCAGTACTTC. Translation gives CASTISRDGTQYF.

For the CDR3, the DNA is TGCAGCGTCGGCAGGGGGGTCAATCAGCCCCAGCATTTT. Translating gives CSVGRGVNQPQHF. The chain uses TRBV29-1 and TRBJ1-5; the match to TRBD1 covers 7 bases. From germline, CDR1 is SQVTM and CDR2 ANQGSEA. V was pared by 6 bases and J by 3 bases, with 5 bases of the junction left unmatched. This CDR3 spans 13 amino acids. The variable domain in full, with the rest retrieved from reference TRBV29-1 and TRBJ1-5, is SAVISQKPSRDICQRGTSLTIQCQVDSQVTMMFWYRQQPGQSLTLIATANQGSEATYESGFVIDKFPISRPNLTFSTLTVSNMSPEDSSIYLCSVGRGVNQPQHFGDGTRLSIL.

This clonotype was counted a few times. As DNA, the CDR3 is TGTGCCAGCAGGCAAGGACAGGGGAGGAACTATGGCTACACCTTC. Amino acids: CASRQGQGRNYGYTF. V usage is TRBV2 and J usage is TRBJ1-2; 9 positions match TRBD1. V gave up 6 bases and J gave up 2 bases; unmatched junction bases: 7. The germline V gene encodes CDR1 SNHLY and CDR2 FYNNEI. This CDR3 comprises 15 residues.